These 15 T cell receptor beta chains were all obtained from the same sample, sequenced in a study of T-cell memory formation after mild COVID-19. From the 5' RACE reads, TCRdb called clonotypes with MiXCR, one entry per CDR3 protein. Altogether about 470,000 distinct CDR3 sequences are present, nearly 25% being singletons, with the ten largest covering about 12%. Sequencing input: PBMCs or a T cell subset sorted from them (not recorded which). Receptors were obtained from an adult woman who had mild COVID-19 (a few samples of this study predate the infection). Cell type and time point are not known.

The V gene is TRBV20-1, the J gene TRBJ2-3, with D possibly matching TRBD1 (6 bases). CDR3 size: 15 residues. CDR1 is DFQATT and CDR2 is SNEGSKA in the germline V gene (reference sequence). V lost 6 bases and J lost 2, with 18 bases in between. DNA for the CDR3: TGCAGTGCCTCGCGAACAGGGAGATCCACAGATACGCAGTATTTT. Protein: CSASRTGRSTDTQYF.

The table lists this clonotype with a few counts. The chain is built from TRBV5-1 and TRBJ1-3; D unclear. The CDR3 is made up of 14 amino acids. V lost 0 bases and J lost 2, with 6 bases in between. The germline gives CDR1 SGHRS, CDR2 YFSETQ. CDR3 amino acids: CASSLDGAGNTIYF. In DNA form, the CDR3 reads TGCGCCAGCAGCTTGGACGGGGCTGGAAACACCATATATTTT.

The chain uses TRBV4-1 and TRBJ2-2; 8 nucleotides line up with TRBD1. The CDR3 covers 15 residues. The V segment lost 4 bases and the J segment 6 bases; nucleotides outside the gene matches: 7. Looked up from germline, CDR1 is MGHRA and CDR2 is YSYEKL. CDR3 DNA: TGCGCCAGCAGCCCCGACAGGGGTGTGGCCGGGGAGCTGTTTTTT. Protein product: CASSPDRGVAGELFF.

V and J are TRBV10-3 and TRBJ1-6; D is undetermined. Germline loops: CDR1 ENHRY, CDR2 SYGVKD. V was cut by 6 bases and J by 6 bases, with 6 bases left in between. The CDR3 length is 12 residues. The CDR3 loop reads CAIRDPNSPLHF. The CDR3 nucleotides read TGTGCCATCAGGGACCCTAATTCACCCCTCCACTTT.

This chain joins TRBV25-1 and TRBJ1-1; possibly TRBD1 for D (6 bases). Deletions cut 6 bases from V and 5 bases from J, with 16 bases between. The CDR3 extends over 14 amino acids. Germline CDR1 is MGHDK and CDR2 is SYGVNS. CDR3 residues: CASSPEGGVTEAFF. In DNA form, the CDR3 reads TGTGCCAGCAGCCCCGAGGGGGGAGTGACTGAAGCTTTCTTT.

The chain has TRBV7-9 and TRBJ2-1; 9 nucleotides align to TRBD2. Germline V lookup: CDR1 SEHNR, CDR2 FQNEAQ (reference sequence). This CDR3 comprises 17 residues. Trimming took 4 bases from V and 6 from J; bases not matched to a gene: 13. The CDR3 DNA reads TGTGCCAGCAGCTCCATCAAAACCGGGACTAGCCGCAATGAGCAGTTCTTC. As protein: CASSSIKTGTSRNEQFF.

This clonotype was seen a handful of times. The rearrangement joins TRBV6-5 to TRBJ2-2; 9 bases fit TRBD1. The CDR3 is made up of 15 amino acids. With 6 bases clipped from V and 7 bases from J, the junction kept 9 bases outside the gene matches. Per the germline V gene, CDR1 is MNHEY and CDR2 is SVGAGI. Here the CDR3 reads CASSSPGQGIGELFF. Written as DNA, the CDR3 is TGTGCCAGCAGCTCTCCGGGACAGGGAATCGGGGAGCTGTTTTTT.

This clonotype has only a few counts. The chain combines TRBV7-2 with TRBJ2-7; a possible D gene is TRBD1 (6 bases). V lost 8 bases to trimming and J lost 4 bases, with 18 bases between them. This CDR3 has 14 residues. Germline V CDR1 and CDR2: SGHTA, FQGNSA. CDR3 sequence (DNA): TGTGCCAGCGCCGTAGGGGGTTCTCTATACGAGCAGTACTTC. It specifies CASAVGGSLYEQYF.

V gene TRBV7-9 combines with J gene TRBJ2-7; 7 bases match TRBD2. This CDR3 has 15 amino acids. The V segment lost 3 bases and the J segment 0 bases; nucleotides outside the gene matches: 5. The germline CDR1 and CDR2 sequences are SEHNR and FQNEAQ (reference sequence). This CDR3 is CASSFPWDYSYEQYF. DNA of the CDR3: TGTGCCAGCAGCTTCCCCTGGGACTACTCCTACGAGCAGTACTTC.

The sample holds many counts of this clonotype. This chain uses TRBV12-3 or TRBV12-4 with TRBJ1-2; D is undetermined. With 1 base removed from V and 2 bases from J, the gap between germline ends came to 5 bases. The CDR3 has 13 residues. This chain's CDR3 is CASSLVANYGYTF. For the CDR3, the DNA is TGTGCCAGCAGTTTAGTGGCAAACTATGGCTACACCTTC.

This clonotype has more than one count but fewer than ten. The chain recombines TRBV12-5 with TRBJ1-1; D is perhaps TRBD1 (5 bases). V lost 0 bases, J lost 0 bases, and 17 bases lay in between. The CDR3 spans 18 residues. Germline values: CDR1 LGHNT, CDR2 FRNRAP. The CDR3 sequence: CASGLVLGLRALNTEAFF. The CDR3 nucleotides read TGTGCTAGTGGTTTGGTATTGGGCCTCAGGGCTCTGAACACTGAAGCTTTCTTT.

V and J are TRBV7-2 and TRBJ1-1; D is ambiguous. Germline-derived CDR1 and CDR2 are SGHTA and FQGNSA. The length of the CDR3 is 15 residues. Trimming shortened V by 6 bases and J by 2 bases, and 16 bases separated the two germline ends. The CDR3 nucleotides read TGTGCCAGCAGACACGAGGGCCAAGTTAACACTGAAGCTTTCTTT. It codes for CASRHEGQVNTEAFF.

The rearrangement links TRBV20-1 to TRBJ2-7; 7 bases are a match to TRBD1. J lost 7 bases, V lost 3 bases, and 12 bases had no gene match. The germline V gene encodes CDR1 DFQATT and CDR2 SNEGSKA (reference sequence). CDR3 size: 14 residues. The CDR3: CSASGDRDFSEQYF. DNA for the CDR3: TGCAGTGCTAGTGGGGACAGAGATTTTTCGGAGCAGTACTTC.

This clonotype was seen more than once but under ten times. CDR3 residues: CSASPQWDGYTF. In DNA form, the CDR3 reads TGCAGTGCTAGCCCCCAGTGGGATGGCTACACCTTC. The chain recombines TRBV20-1 with TRBJ1-2; D is undetermined. The CDR3 contains 12 residues. CDR1 is DFQATT and CDR2 is SNEGSKA in the germline V gene (reference sequence). V shed 3 bases and J shed 6 bases, with 11 bases lying between them.

The table lists this clonotype with a few counts. The V call is TRBV7-9, the J call TRBJ2-1, with 7 bases that match TRBD1. With 5 bases clipped from V and 6 bases from J, the junction kept 13 bases outside the gene matches. The germline V gene has CDR1 SEHNR and CDR2 FQNEAQ (reference sequence). This CDR3 is built from 16 residues. The CDR3 DNA reads TGTGCCAGCAGCCCGACAGGGTTTGAGAATACCAATGAGCAGTTCTTC. Amino acids: CASSPTGFENTNEQFF.